This T cell receptor beta chain was identified during a study of T-cell reconstitution after alpha-beta-depleted transplantation in children. Germline CDR1 is SQVTM and CDR2 is ANQGSEA. There are 14 residues in the CDR3. V gave up 5 bases and J gave up 5 bases, with 18 bases separating them. The TCRbeta library incorporated unique molecular identifiers. TCRdb re-called the PCR reads through MiXCR, storing one row per CDR3 protein. The table has around 370,000 distinct CDR3 sequences, 10% seen once; the top ten hold 2% to 3%. This clonotype was counted ten times or more. Material: PBMCs from the stem cell graft donor, obtained from the stem cell graft. This TCR was sampled from a human donor who donated a stem cell graft to a child with acute lymphoblastic leukemia. This chain joins TRBV29-1 and TRBJ2-5, with D possibly matching TRBD2 (6 bases). The CDR3 bases are TGCAGCGTTAGGGTAACGGGGGTGGGGGAGACCCAGTACTTC. Encoded protein: CSVRVTGVGETQYF. Based on the CDR3 plus reference TRBV29-1 and TRBJ2-5, the full variable domain is SAVISQKPSRDICQRGTSLTIQCQVDSQVTMMFWYRQQPGQSLTLIATANQGSEATYESGFVIDKFPISRPNLTFSTLTVSNMSPEDSSIYLCSVRVTGVGETQYFGPGTRLLVL.